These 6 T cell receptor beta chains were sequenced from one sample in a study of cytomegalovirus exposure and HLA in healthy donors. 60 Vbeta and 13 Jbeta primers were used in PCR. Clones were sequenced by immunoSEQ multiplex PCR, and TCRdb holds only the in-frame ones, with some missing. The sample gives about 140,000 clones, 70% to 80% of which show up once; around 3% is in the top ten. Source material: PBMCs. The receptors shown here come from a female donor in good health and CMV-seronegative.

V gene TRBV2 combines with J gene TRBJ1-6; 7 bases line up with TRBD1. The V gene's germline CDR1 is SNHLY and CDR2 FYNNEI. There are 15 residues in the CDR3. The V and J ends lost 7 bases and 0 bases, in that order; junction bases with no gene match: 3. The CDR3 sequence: CASNRDSSYNSPLHF. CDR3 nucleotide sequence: TGTGCCAGCAATAGGGACAGCTCCTATAATTCACCCCTCCACTTT.

The CDR3 here is CASSSRQGGQDTQYF. The CDR3 DNA sequence: TGTGCCAGCAGCAGTCGACAGGGAGGCCAAGATACGCAGTATTTT. The chain links TRBV7-9 to TRBJ2-3; possible D gene TRBD1, 7 bases. Trimming left V 5 bases short and J 5 bases short, with 17 bases between. The germline CDR1 and CDR2 sequences are SEHNR and FQNEAQ (reference sequence). This CDR3 contains 15 residues.

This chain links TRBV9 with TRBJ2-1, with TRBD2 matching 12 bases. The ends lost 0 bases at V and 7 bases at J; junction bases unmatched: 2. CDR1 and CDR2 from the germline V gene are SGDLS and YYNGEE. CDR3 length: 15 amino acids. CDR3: CASSVVGTSGNEQFF. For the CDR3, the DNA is TGTGCCAGCAGCGTAGTTGGGACTAGCGGGAATGAGCAGTTCTTC.

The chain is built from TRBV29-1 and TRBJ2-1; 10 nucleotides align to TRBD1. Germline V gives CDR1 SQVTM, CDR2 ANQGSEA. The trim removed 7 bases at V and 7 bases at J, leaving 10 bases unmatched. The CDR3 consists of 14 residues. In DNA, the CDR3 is TGCAGCGCCACACCGACAGGGGGCTGGAATGAGCAGTTCTTC. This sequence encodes CSATPTGGWNEQFF.

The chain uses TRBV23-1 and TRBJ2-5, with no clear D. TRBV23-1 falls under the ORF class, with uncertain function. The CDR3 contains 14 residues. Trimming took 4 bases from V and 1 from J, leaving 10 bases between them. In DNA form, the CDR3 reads TGCGCCAGCAGTCGGGCCAGTCCCCAAGAGACCCAGTACTTC. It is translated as CASSRASPQETQYF.

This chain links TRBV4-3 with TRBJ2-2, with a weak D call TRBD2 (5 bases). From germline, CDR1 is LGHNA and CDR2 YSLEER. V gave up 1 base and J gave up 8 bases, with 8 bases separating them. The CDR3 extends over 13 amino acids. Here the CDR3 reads CASSQAREGELFF. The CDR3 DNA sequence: TGCGCCAGCAGCCAAGCCCGGGAAGGGGAGCTGTTTTTT.